These 27 T cell receptor beta chains came from one sample sequenced in a study of T-cell reconstitution after alpha-beta-depleted transplantation in children. Unique molecular identifiers were incorporated when the TCRbeta library was constructed. MiXCR was run by TCRdb on the PCR reads, yielding one entry per CDR3 protein. Here the sample spans hundreds of thousands of distinct CDR3 sequences, over 9.5% being singletons. Sequenced here: PBMCs from the stem cell graft donor, sampled from the stem cell graft. These TCRs come from a human donor who donated a stem cell graft to a child with acute myeloid leukemia.

This clonotype came up a few times. The chain combines TRBV5-5 with TRBJ2-1; no clear D gene. There are 14 residues in the CDR3. Trimming shortened V by 5 bases and J by 3 bases, and 12 bases separated the two germline ends. Germline assignment: CDR1 SGHKS and CDR2 YYEKEE (reference sequence). The CDR3 here is CASRVTAGYNEQFF. The CDR3 DNA reads TGTGCCAGCAGAGTGACGGCCGGCTACAATGAGCAGTTCTTC.

This clonotype came up a few times. The gene calls are TRBV5-6 and TRBJ2-7; D gene unclear. Trimming pared 3 bases from V and 6 bases from J, leaving 10 bases between. Germline assignment: CDR1 SGHDT and CDR2 YYEEEE. The CDR3 runs to 12 residues. This CDR3 reads CASSSLSFEQYF. CDR3 sequence (DNA): TGTGCCAGCAGCTCCTTAAGTTTCGAGCAGTACTTC.

This clonotype has more than one count but fewer than ten. The V and J genes are TRBV6-1 and TRBJ2-5; TRBD2 matches at 16 bases. This CDR3 is 15 amino acids long. The junction had 10 bases not matched to a gene; V was cut back by 5 bases and J by 13 bases. Germline lookup yields CDR1 MNHNS and CDR2 SASEGT. CDR3 in DNA: TGTGCCAGCAGTCCCCCCGGGACTAGCGGGAGGGCTCGGTACTTC. This gives the protein CASSPPGTSGRARYF.

The V call is TRBV12-3 or TRBV12-4, the J call TRBJ2-5; possibly TRBD1 for D (5 bases). V gave up 6 bases and J gave up 3 bases, with 14 bases separating them. The CDR3 consists of 14 residues. This CDR3 reads CASSPGWVEETQYF. The CDR3 coding sequence is TGTGCCAGCAGCCCAGGGTGGGTAGAAGAGACCCAGTACTTC.

This clonotype was picked up many times. The rearrangement links TRBV5-1 to TRBJ1-4, with a possible D match to TRBD1 (5 bases). The V end was cut by 1 base, the J end by 8 bases, with 12 bases between. CDR1 and CDR2 (germline): SGHRS, YFSETQ. The CDR3 runs to 14 residues. For the CDR3, the DNA is TGCGCCAGCAGCTTGTCCGGGGGTTACGAAAAACTGTTTTTT. Its translation is CASSLSGGYEKLFF.

The V call is TRBV3-1, the J call TRBJ2-1; TRBD2 aligns across 14 bases. Unmatched junction bases numbered 8, after V lost 3 bases and J lost 4 bases. The germline gives CDR1 LGHDT, CDR2 YNNKEL (reference sequence). The CDR3 is 18 residues long. For the CDR3, the DNA is TGTGCCAGCAGCCACCTGGGACTAGCGGGAGCAGGGTACAATGAGCAGTTCTTC. Its protein product is CASSHLGLAGAGYNEQFF.

Only a few counts were recorded for this clonotype. The genes are TRBV20-1 and TRBJ2-2; D is unclear. Germline loops: CDR1 DFQATT, CDR2 SNEGSKA (reference sequence). The CDR3 spans 13 residues. The V end lost 4 bases, the J end lost 0 bases, and 6 bases lay between the germline ends. The CDR3 here is CSAKTSNTGELFF. The CDR3 DNA reads TGCAGTGCTAAAACCTCGAACACCGGGGAGCTGTTTTTT.

This clonotype has only a few counts. The rearrangement links TRBV4-2 to TRBJ2-7; D not certain. In germline, CDR1 is LGHNA, CDR2 YNFKEQ. Trimming shortened V by 3 bases and J by 3 bases, and 12 bases separated the two germline ends. The CDR3 sequence is 14 residues long. The CDR3 nucleotides are TGTGCCAGCAGCCAGGCCCGCCCGGGCTACGAGCAGTACTTC. It yields the protein CASSQARPGYEQYF.

This clonotype was observed a few times. CDR3 nucleotides: TGTGCCAGCAGCCCACGTAGGGGACATCCAGAAGCTTTCTTT. This encodes CASSPRRGHPEAFF. V is TRBV7-3 and J is TRBJ1-1; D may be TRBD1 (6 bases). The CDR3 is made up of 14 amino acids. Germline-derived CDR1 and CDR2 are SGHTA and FQGTGA. V shed 5 bases and J shed 8 bases, with 18 bases lying between them.

This clonotype was counted ten times or more. This chain links TRBV7-3 with TRBJ2-1; 9 nucleotides match TRBD2. The germline V gene has CDR1 SGHTA and CDR2 FQGTGA. This CDR3 region has 15 residues. V shed 3 bases and J 3 bases; nucleotides not matched to a gene: 3. DNA of the CDR3: TGTGCCAGCAGCTTGTCGCGGGAGGGCTACAATGAGCAGTTCTTC. Translated, it gives CASSLSREGYNEQFF.

This clonotype has a handful of counts. This chain links TRBV7-3 with TRBJ2-1; 9 bases fit TRBD1. V gave up 5 bases and J gave up 6 bases; unmatched junction bases: 14. CDR3 length equals 17 residues. Germline CDR1 is SGHTA and CDR2 is FQGTGA. CDR3 bases: TGTGCCAGCAGCCCACAGGGGGCACAATACGGTGTCAATGAGCAGTTCTTC. Its protein is CASSPQGAQYGVNEQFF.

This clonotype was observed many times. The chain uses TRBV25-1 and TRBJ2-1; TRBD2 matches 9 bases. CDR1 is MGHDK and CDR2 is SYGVNS in the germline V gene. The CDR3 contains 12 residues. Trimming removed 6 bases from V and 8 bases from J; junction bases left unmatched: 2. Here the CDR3 DNA reads TGTGCCAGCAGGACTAGCGGCGATGAGCAGTTCTTC. It is translated as CASRTSGDEQFF.

This clonotype was counted only a few times. V gene TRBV20-1 combines with J gene TRBJ2-7; 7 nucleotides match TRBD1. V was pared by 1 base and J by 2 bases, with 5 bases of the junction left unmatched. There are 14 residues in the CDR3. The germline V gene has CDR1 DFQATT and CDR2 SNEGSKA (reference sequence). DNA of the CDR3: TGCAGTGCTAGAGGGATTCAGGGGGCCTACGAGCAGTACTTC. Translating gives CSARGIQGAYEQYF.

The rearrangement uses TRBV29-1 and TRBJ2-6; D gene ambiguous. Germline values: CDR1 SQVTM, CDR2 ANQGSEA. V gave up 3 bases and J gave up 8 bases, with 11 bases separating them. This CDR3 region has 13 residues. CDR3 DNA: TGCAGCGTTGAGCAGGTACTCACCAACGTCCTGACTTTC. Translation gives CSVEQVLTNVLTF.

J is TRBJ2-7 and V is TRBV3-1; 9 bases line up with TRBD1. Germline V gene sequence: CDR1 LGHDT, CDR2 YNNKEL (reference sequence). This CDR3 contains 15 residues. V trimming: 3 bases; J trimming: 1 base; junction bases outside the gene matches: 4. The CDR3 nucleotides read TGTGCCAGCAGCCAGTCGACAGGGGGTTCCTACGAGCAGTACTTC. Translated, it gives CASSQSTGGSYEQYF.

The rearrangement links TRBV4-2 to TRBJ2-1, with TRBD1 matching 9 bases. From germline, CDR1 is LGHNA and CDR2 YNFKEQ. This CDR3 has 17 residues. J gave up 15 bases and V 0 bases, and 18 bases lay outside the gene matches. CDR3 region: CASSQDLAGTGSGTRFF. CDR3 coding DNA: TGTGCCAGCAGCCAAGATCTCGCCGGGACAGGGAGTGGAACTCGGTTCTTC.

This rearrangement joins TRBV4-2 to TRBJ2-7; 11 bases are a match to TRBD2. This CDR3 comprises 15 residues. Trimming removed 0 bases from V and 7 bases from J; junction bases left unmatched: 5. The V gene's germline CDR1 is LGHNA and CDR2 YNFKEQ. The CDR3: CASSQELAGAGEQYF. The CDR3 region has the DNA TGTGCCAGCAGCCAAGAACTAGCGGGAGCGGGAGAGCAGTACTTC.

The sample holds many counts of this clonotype. The V and J genes are TRBV7-2 and TRBJ2-7, with D possibly matching TRBD1 (5 bases). V lost 0 bases and J lost 4, with 7 bases in between. This CDR3 has 13 amino acids. Germline loops: CDR1 SGHTA, CDR2 FQGNSA. The chain's CDR3 is CASSLAKGYEQYF. The CDR3 coding sequence is TGTGCCAGCAGCTTAGCGAAGGGGTACGAGCAGTACTTC. The variable domain in full, completed from reference TRBV7-2 and TRBJ2-7, reads GAGVSQSPSNKVTEKGKDVELRCDPISGHTALYWYRQSLGQGLEFLIYFQGNSAPDKSGLPSDRFSAERTGGSVSTLTIQRTQQEDSAVYLCASSLAKGYEQYFGPGTRLTVT.

This rearrangement joins TRBV20-1 to TRBJ2-7; TRBD1 aligns across 8 bases. The V gene's germline CDR1 is DFQATT and CDR2 SNEGSKA (reference sequence). The CDR3 spans 14 residues. Losses at the gene ends were 3 bases for V and 1 base for J; bases not matched to a gene: 5. For the CDR3, the DNA is TGCAGTGCTAGGGCCCGGACAGGGTCCTACGAGCAGTACTTC. Its protein product is CSARARTGSYEQYF.

The genes are TRBV20-1 and TRBJ1-3, with no clear D. The CDR3 extends over 16 amino acids. CDR1 and CDR2 from the germline V gene are DFQATT and SNEGSKA (reference sequence). Deletions cut 0 bases from V and 4 bases from J, with 16 bases between. This chain's CDR3 is CSARDFRRVTGNTIYF. CDR3 sequence (DNA): TGCAGTGCTAGAGATTTCCGAAGGGTAACGGGAAACACCATATATTTT.

The V call is TRBV7-9, the J call TRBJ2-2; D is unclear. Trimming cost V 1 base and J 3 bases, with 9 bases left between them. Germline assignment: CDR1 SEHNR and CDR2 FQNEAQ (reference sequence). CDR3 length: 15 residues. CDR3 sequence reads: CASSLVSSHTGELFF. CDR3 bases: TGTGCCAGCAGCTTAGTTTCCTCACACACCGGGGAGCTGTTTTTT.

This clonotype came up many times. The rearrangement joins TRBV12-3 or TRBV12-4 to TRBJ2-2, with D maybe TRBD1 (7 bases). This CDR3 region has 17 residues. Trimming took off 6 bases at V and 6 bases at J, with 23 bases between the two ends. CDR3 in amino acids: CASRTGGTRGQAGELFF. The CDR3 bases are TGTGCCAGCAGAACCGGGGGTACAAGGGGGCAGGCCGGGGAGCTGTTTTTT.

This chain connects TRBV29-1 to TRBJ1-4; D not resolved. Germline CDR1 reads SQVTM; CDR2 reads ANQGSEA. CDR3 length: 13 residues. V shed 6 bases and J shed 3 bases, with 11 bases lying between them. The chain's CDR3 is CSVARPPNEKLFF. The CDR3 DNA is TGCAGCGTAGCCCGGCCCCCTAATGAAAAACTGTTTTTT.

V gene TRBV7-9 combines with J gene TRBJ2-7; D might be TRBD1 (6 bases). The germline V gene encodes CDR1 SEHNR and CDR2 FQNEAQ (reference sequence). The CDR3 spans 14 residues. The ends were cut back, 4 bases at V and 3 bases at J, with 13 bases in the middle. CDR3 bases: TGTGCCAGCAGCTGGCCGGACAGTCTCTACGAGCAGTACTTC. It yields the protein CASSWPDSLYEQYF.

V is TRBV9 and J is TRBJ2-6; D gene uncertain. Germline CDR1 is SGDLS and CDR2 is YYNGEE. Trimming stripped 2 bases from V and 0 bases from J, with 3 bases between. The CDR3 has 14 amino acids. The CDR3 DNA sequence: TGTGCCAGCAGCGTGGGCTCTGGGGCCAACGTCCTGACTTTC. Its translation: CASSVGSGANVLTF.

This clonotype was seen a few times. This chain links TRBV12-3 or TRBV12-4 with TRBJ2-3; D is perhaps TRBD2 (6 bases). The CDR3 has 14 amino acids. V was pared by 11 bases and J by 6 bases, with 21 bases between. CDR3 region: CAVSIGSGSDTQYF. The DNA of the CDR3 is TGTGCCGTCAGCATAGGGAGCGGGTCGGATACGCAGTATTTT.

This clonotype was counted a few times. V gene TRBV6-6 combines with J gene TRBJ1-5; TRBD1 matches at 10 bases. J was trimmed by 6 bases and V by 7 bases; bases with no gene match: 3. The CDR3 is 13 residues long. Germline values: CDR1 MNHNY, CDR2 SVGAGI (reference sequence). The CDR3, as DNA: TGTGCCAGCACCGGACAGGGGGGTCAGCCCCAGCATTTT. This gives the protein CASTGQGGQPQHF.